This entry features one T cell receptor beta chain sequence. The sample is drawn from a study of T-cell memory formation after mild COVID-19. Using its own MiXCR run on the 5' RACE reads, TCRdb lists one record per CDR3 protein. The data hold approximately 270,000 distinct CDR3 sequences, with around 15% observed a single time. The CDR3 length is 16 residues. V was trimmed by 8 bases and J by 3 bases, leaving 22 bases between them. Germline CDR1 is SGHTA and CDR2 is FQGNSA. The rearrangement links TRBV7-2 to TRBJ2-5; a possible D gene is TRBD2 (5 bases). This clonotype was sampled from a man aged 18 to 29 who had mild COVID-19 (a few samples of this study predate the infection). Cell type and time point are not known. The sequencing input was PBMCs or a T cell subset sorted from them (not recorded which). The CDR3 bases are TGTGCCAGCGTCGATGAGGGTAGGGTCTCGGAAGAGACCCAGTACTTC. It yields the protein CASVDEGRVSEETQYF.